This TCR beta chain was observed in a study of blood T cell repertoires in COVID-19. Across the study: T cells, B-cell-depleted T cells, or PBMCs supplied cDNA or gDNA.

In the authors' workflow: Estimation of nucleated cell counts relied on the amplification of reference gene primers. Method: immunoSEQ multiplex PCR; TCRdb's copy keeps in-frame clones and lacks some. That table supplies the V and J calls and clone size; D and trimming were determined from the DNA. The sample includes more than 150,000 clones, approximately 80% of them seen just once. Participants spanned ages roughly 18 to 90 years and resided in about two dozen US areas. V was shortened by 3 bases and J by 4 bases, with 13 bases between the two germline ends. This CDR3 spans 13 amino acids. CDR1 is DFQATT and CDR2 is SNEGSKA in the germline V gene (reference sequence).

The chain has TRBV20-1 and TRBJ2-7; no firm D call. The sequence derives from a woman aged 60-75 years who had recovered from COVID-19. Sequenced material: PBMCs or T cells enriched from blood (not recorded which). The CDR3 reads CSASKSTRYEQYF. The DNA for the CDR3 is TGCAGTGCTAGTAAGTCCACACGATACGAGCAGTACTTC.